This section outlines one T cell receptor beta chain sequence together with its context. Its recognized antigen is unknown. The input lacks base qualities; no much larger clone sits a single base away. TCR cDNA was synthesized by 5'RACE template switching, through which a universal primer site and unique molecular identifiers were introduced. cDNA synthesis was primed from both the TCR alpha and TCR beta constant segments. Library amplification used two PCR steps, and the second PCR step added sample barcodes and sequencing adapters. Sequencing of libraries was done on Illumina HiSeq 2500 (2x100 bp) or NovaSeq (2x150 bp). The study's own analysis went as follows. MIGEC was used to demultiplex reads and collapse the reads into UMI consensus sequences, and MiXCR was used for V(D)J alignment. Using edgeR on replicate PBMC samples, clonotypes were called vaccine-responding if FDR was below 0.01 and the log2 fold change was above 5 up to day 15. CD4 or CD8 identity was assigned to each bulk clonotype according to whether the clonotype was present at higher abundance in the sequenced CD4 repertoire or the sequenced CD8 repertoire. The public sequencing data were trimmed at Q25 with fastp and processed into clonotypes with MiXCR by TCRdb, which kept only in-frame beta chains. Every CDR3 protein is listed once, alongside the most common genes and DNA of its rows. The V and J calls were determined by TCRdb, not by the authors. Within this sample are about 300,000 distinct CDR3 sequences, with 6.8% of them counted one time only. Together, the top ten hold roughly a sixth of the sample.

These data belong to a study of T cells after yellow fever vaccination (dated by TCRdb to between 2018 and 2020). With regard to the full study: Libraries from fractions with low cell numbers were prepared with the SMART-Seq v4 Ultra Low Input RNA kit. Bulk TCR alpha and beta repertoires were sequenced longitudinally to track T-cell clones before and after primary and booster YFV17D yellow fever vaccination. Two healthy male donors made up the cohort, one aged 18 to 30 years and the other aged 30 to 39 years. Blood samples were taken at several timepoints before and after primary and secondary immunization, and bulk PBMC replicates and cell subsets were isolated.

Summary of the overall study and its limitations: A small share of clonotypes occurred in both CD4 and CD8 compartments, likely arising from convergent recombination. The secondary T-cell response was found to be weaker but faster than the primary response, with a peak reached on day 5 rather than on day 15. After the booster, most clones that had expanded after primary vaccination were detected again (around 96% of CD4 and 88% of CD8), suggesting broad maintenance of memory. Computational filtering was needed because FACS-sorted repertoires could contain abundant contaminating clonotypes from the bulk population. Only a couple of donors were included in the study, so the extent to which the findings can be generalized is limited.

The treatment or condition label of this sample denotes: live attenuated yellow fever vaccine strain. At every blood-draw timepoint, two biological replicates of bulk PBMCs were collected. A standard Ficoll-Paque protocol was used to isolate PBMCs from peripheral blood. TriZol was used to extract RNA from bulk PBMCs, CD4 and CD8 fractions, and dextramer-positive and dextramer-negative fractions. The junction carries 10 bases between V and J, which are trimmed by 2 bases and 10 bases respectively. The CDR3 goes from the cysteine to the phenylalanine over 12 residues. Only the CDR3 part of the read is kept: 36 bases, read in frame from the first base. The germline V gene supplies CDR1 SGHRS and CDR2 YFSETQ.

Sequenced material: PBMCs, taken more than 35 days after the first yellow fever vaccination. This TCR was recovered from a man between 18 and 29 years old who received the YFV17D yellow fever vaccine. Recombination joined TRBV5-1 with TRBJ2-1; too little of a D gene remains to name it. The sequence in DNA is TGCGCCAGCAGCTTCAACCCGAGCGAGCAGTTCTTC. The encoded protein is CASSFNPSEQFF.